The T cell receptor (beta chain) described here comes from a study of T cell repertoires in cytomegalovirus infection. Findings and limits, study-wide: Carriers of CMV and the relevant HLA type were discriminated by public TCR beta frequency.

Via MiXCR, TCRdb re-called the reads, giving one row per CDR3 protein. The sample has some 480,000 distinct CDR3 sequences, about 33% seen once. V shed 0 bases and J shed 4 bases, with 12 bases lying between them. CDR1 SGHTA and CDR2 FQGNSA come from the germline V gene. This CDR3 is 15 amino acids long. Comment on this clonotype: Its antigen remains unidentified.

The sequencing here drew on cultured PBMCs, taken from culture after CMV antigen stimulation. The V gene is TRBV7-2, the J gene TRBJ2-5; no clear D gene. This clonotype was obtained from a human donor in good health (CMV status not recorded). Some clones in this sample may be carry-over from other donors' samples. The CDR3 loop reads CASSLAGRSGETQYF. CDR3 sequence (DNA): TGTGCCAGCAGCTTAGCTGGGCGGTCGGGAGAGACCCAGTACTTC.